This TCR beta chain is from a study of CD8 T cells in Susac syndrome. Per the germline V gene, CDR1 is DFQATT and CDR2 is SNEGSKA (reference sequence). The CDR3 spans 13 residues. RNA amounts of about 0.5 to 1 ug underwent reverse transcription with random hexamers. Amplification of TCR beta CDR3 used immunoSEQ multiplex PCR across 54 Vbeta and 13 Jbeta. TCRdb re-analysed the immunoSEQ multiplex PCR reads in MiXCR, keeping a single row per CDR3 protein. The top ten clones hold less than 0.11% of a sample with under 200,000 distinct CDR3 sequences, roughly 95% of them seen once. A note on this clonotype: The junction does not match germline at one end; this may be a read error.

TCR beta sequencing was performed on blood CD8+ and CD4+ T cells. The CD8+ and CD4+ T cells were isolated magnetically using a negative isolation approach, whereas the TEMRA cells were enriched by FACS. The receptor was isolated from a human donor in good health. Sequencing was done on a sample of CD4+ T cells from PBMCs. The chain recombines TRBV20-1 with TRBJ1-5; the match to TRBD1 covers 7 bases. The CDR3 region has the DNA TGCAGTACTAGGGGGCCGGTAACTCAGCCCCAGCATTTT. Encoded protein: CSTRGPVTQPQHF.